The text below deals with one TCR beta chain. The J segment lost 7 bases and the V segment lost 6 bases, leaving 9 bases of the junction unmatched. The germline V gene has CDR1 SGHRS and CDR2 YFSETQ. The length of the CDR3 is 15 residues. The PCR used 60 Vbeta and 13 Jbeta primers. Only in-frame clones appear in the TCRdb table, and some are missing; sequencing was by immunoSEQ multiplex PCR. The table lists some 100,000 clones, about four fifths of them singletons. Each donor was healthy, and each was a bone marrow donor. The sample originates from a study of cytomegalovirus exposure and HLA in healthy donors.

Sequenced material: PBMCs. This receptor was taken from a female donor in good health and CMV-seropositive. This chain uses TRBV5-1 with TRBJ2-1; 11 positions agree with TRBD2. The CDR3 bases are TGCGCCAGCATTCCAACTAGCGGGAGTTGGAATGAGCAGTTCTTC. Amino acid sequence: CASIPTSGSWNEQFF.